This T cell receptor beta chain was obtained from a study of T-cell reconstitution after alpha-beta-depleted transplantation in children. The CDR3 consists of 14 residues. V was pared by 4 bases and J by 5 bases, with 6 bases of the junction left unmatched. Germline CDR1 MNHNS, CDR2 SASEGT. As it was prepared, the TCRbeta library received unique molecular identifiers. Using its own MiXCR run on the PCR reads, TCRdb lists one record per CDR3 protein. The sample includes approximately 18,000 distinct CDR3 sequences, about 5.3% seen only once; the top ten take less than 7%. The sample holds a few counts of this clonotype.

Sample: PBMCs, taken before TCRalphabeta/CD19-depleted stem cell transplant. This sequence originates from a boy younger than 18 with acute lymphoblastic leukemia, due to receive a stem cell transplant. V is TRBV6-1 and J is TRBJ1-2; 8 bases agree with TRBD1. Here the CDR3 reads CASSVRQGQYGYTF. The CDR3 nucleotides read TGTGCCAGCAGTGTAAGACAGGGGCAGTATGGCTACACCTTC.